This TCR beta chain was sequenced for a study of T cells in Graves' hyperthyroidism and ophthalmopathy. This clonotype was counted between two and nine times. V dropped 6 bases and J dropped 6; count of bases not matched to a gene: 10. Germline CDR1 reads SGHTA; CDR2 reads FQGTGA. CDR3 length: 16 amino acids. Regions amplified from RNA transcripts were the TCR beta CDR3 regions. Researchers ran a first-round RT-PCR on the TCR CDR3 using the HTBI primer set. TCRdb passed the multiplex PCR reads through MiXCR, listing each CDR3 protein once. The sample contains 500,000 to 600,000 distinct CDR3 sequences, about 45% of which appear only once.

The rearrangement links TRBV7-3 to TRBJ2-2; 10 positions agree with TRBD2. Material for sequencing was peripheral blood or thyroid tissue (not recorded which). This clonotype was sampled from a woman under 30 with Graves' hyperthyroidism. This CDR3 is CASSLFSGRWAGELFF. The CDR3 region has the DNA TGTGCCAGCAGTTTATTTAGCGGGAGGTGGGCCGGGGAGCTGTTTTTT.